This T cell receptor beta chain was recorded in a study of CD8+ T cells in alopecia areata. Noted treatment: oral pan-JAK inhibitor, 5-10 mg twice daily. Worth noting for this clone: Its antigen is not identified.

General study findings and limits: The study found tofacitinib significantly decreased scalp clonality and expanded CD8+ clones among the top 100.

V was pared by 6 bases and J by 3 bases, with 12 bases between. CDR1 and CDR2 from the germline V gene are GTSNPN and SVGIG (reference sequence). The CDR3 spans 13 residues. RNA extraction and reverse transcription yielded cDNA as sequencing template. Produced via immunoSEQ multiplex PCR; TCRdb's table is partial and in-frame only. The sample consists of 150,000 to 200,000 clones, just under 65% of them appearing once. The TCR sequence derives from a human donor with alopecia areata. The material was CD4+ T cells sorted from blood, obtained around week 50, from a patient treated with tofacitinib. This rearrangement joins TRBV30 to TRBJ1-5, with D possibly matching TRBD1 (6 bases). This chain's CDR3 is CACATGNNQPQHF. As DNA, the CDR3 is TGTGCCTGCGCCACAGGGAACAATCAGCCCCAGCATTTT.